This entry lists 24 T cell receptor beta chains sequenced from one sample in a study of radiation and T cells in renal cell carcinoma. TCRdb's table, derived via immunoSEQ multiplex PCR, lists solely in-frame clones and lacks some. This sample has around 170,000 clones, with about 85% found just once. As for time point: blood 4 weeks post-SBRT, at nephrectomy. Treatment noted: 15 Gy SBRT to primary tumor, nephrectomy 4 weeks later. This specimen consisted of blood, obtained from a patient whose treatment included radiotherapy and nephrectomy. These receptors were obtained from a woman in her fifties or sixties with renal cell carcinoma.

This chain links TRBV2 with TRBJ1-4; 8 nucleotides match TRBD1. CDR1 and CDR2 from the germline V gene are SNHLY and FYNNEI. Trimming at V came to 7 bases and at J to 7 bases, leaving 5 bases not matched to a gene. This CDR3 has 13 amino acids. The CDR3 here is CASKQGGSEKLFF. CDR3 sequence (DNA): TGTGCCAGCAAACAGGGGGGGAGTGAAAAACTGTTTTTT.

The sample holds one count of this clone. DNA of the CDR3: TGTGCCAGCAGCGTTGGTCAGGGGTCTAACTATGGCTACACCTTC. Amino acids: CASSVGQGSNYGYTF. This chain links TRBV9 with TRBJ1-2; maybe TRBD1 (6 bases). The CDR3 has 15 amino acids. Germline V gene sequence: CDR1 SGDLS, CDR2 YYNGEE. The V end lost 2 bases, the J end lost 0 bases, and 11 bases lay between the germline ends.

The chain is built from TRBV19 and TRBJ2-3; 7 nucleotides agree with TRBD1. Germline V gene data show CDR1 as LNHDA and CDR2 as SQIVND (reference sequence). The CDR3 is made up of 16 amino acids. Trimming cost V 6 bases and J 7 bases; bases outside gene matches: 16. CDR3 region: CASRPTPTGNSNTQYF. The CDR3 nucleotides are TGTGCCAGTAGGCCAACCCCGACAGGGAACTCTAATACGCAGTATTTT.

In its sample, this clone was seen a few times. CDR3 sequence: CASSPPTGGTDTQYF. Written as DNA, the CDR3 is TGTGCCAGCAGCCCACCCACGGGGGGCACAGATACGCAGTATTTT. The chain is built from TRBV7-3 and TRBJ2-3; D possibly corresponds to TRBD2 (6 bases). The CDR3 length is 15 residues. Trimming removed 5 bases from V and 1 base from J, with 13 bases in between. Germline CDR1 and CDR2: SGHTA and FQGTGA.

The rearrangement joins TRBV29-1 to TRBJ1-4; tentatively, D is TRBD1 (5 bases). Germline assignment: CDR1 SQVTM and CDR2 ANQGSEA. The V and J ends lost 7 bases and 6 bases respectively, with 15 bases between them. The CDR3 is 13 amino acids. The CDR3 DNA sequence: TGCAGCGCTGCCGGGACGGGGGATGAAAAACTGTTTTTT. Amino acids: CSAAGTGDEKLFF. The full variable domain, in which reference TRBV29-1 and TRBJ1-4 provide the parts outside the CDR3, is SAVISQKPSRDICQRGTSLTIQCQVDSQVTMMFWYRQQPGQSLTLIATANQGSEATYESGFVIDKFPISRPNLTFSTLTVSNMSPEDSSIYLCSAAGTGDEKLFFGSGTQLSVL.

V and J are TRBV5-4 and TRBJ2-1; D is unresolved. CDR1 and CDR2 (germline): SGHNT, YYREEE (reference sequence). The CDR3 length is 12 residues. V was shortened by 0 bases and J by 5 bases, with 3 bases between the two germline ends. The DNA for the CDR3 is TGTGCCAGCAGCTTGGCCGACAATGAGCAGTTCTTC. As protein: CASSLADNEQFF.

This clone was observed a handful of times. The CDR3 region has the DNA TGTGCCGGTGTAGGGGTAACTAATGAAAAACTGTTTTTT. Translation gives CAGVGVTNEKLFF. The V call is TRBV30, the J call TRBJ1-4; a possible D gene is TRBD1 (5 bases). V was cut by 8 bases and J by 1 base, with 11 bases left in between. The CDR3 is made up of 13 amino acids. CDR1 and CDR2 from the germline V gene are GTSNPN and SVGIG (reference sequence). The full variable domain, its missing parts supplied by reference TRBV30 and TRBJ1-4, is SQTIHQWPATLVQPVGSPLSLECTVEGTSNPNLYWYRQAAGRGLQLLFYSVGIGQISSEVPQNLSASRPQDRQFILSSKKLLLSDSGFYLCAGVGVTNEKLFFGSGTQLSVL.

This clone came up a few times. The CDR3 loop is CASSYKGVNTEAFF. CDR3 DNA sequence: TGTGCCAGCAGCTACAAGGGAGTGAACACTGAAGCTTTCTTT. V is TRBV13 and J is TRBJ1-1; D gene unclear. The V gene's germline CDR1 is PRHDT and CDR2 FYEKMQ (reference sequence). The CDR3 sequence is 14 residues long. V lost 4 bases and J 0 bases, leaving 9 bases between the germline ends.

This clone was observed a single time. This chain links TRBV6-4 with TRBJ1-6; D is unclear. The V end was cut by 10 bases, the J end by 9 bases, with 16 bases between. The germline V gene encodes CDR1 MRHNA and CDR2 SNTAGT. This CDR3 region has 13 residues. The CDR3 sequence: CATVFALVSPLHF. The CDR3 DNA is TGTGCCACCGTTTTCGCCCTTGTTTCACCCCTCCACTTT.

V usage is TRBV10-3 and J usage is TRBJ1-2; possible D gene TRBD1, 5 bases. Germline V gene sequence: CDR1 ENHRY, CDR2 SYGVKD. Trimming shortened V by 2 bases and J by 0 bases, and 16 bases separated the two germline ends. This CDR3 has 17 residues. The CDR3 DNA reads as TGTGCCATCAGTGAGGTGGACACTGGACACCCTAACTATGGCTACACCTTC. Its translation: CAISEVDTGHPNYGYTF.

The chain employs TRBV9 and TRBJ2-2, with a tentative D call TRBD1 (6 bases). Trimming took off 7 bases at V and 5 bases at J, with 21 bases between the two ends. Germline V gene lookup returns CDR1 SGDLS and CDR2 YYNGEE. This CDR3 contains 16 residues. The CDR3 reads CASDFQGTIGTGELFF. The DNA for the CDR3 is TGTGCCAGCGACTTCCAGGGGACGATAGGGACCGGGGAGCTGTTTTTT.

V usage is TRBV10-3 and J usage is TRBJ2-7; TRBD2 matches at 14 bases. The CDR3 contains 19 residues. Losses at the gene ends were 2 bases for V and 6 bases for J; bases not matched to a gene: 15. Looked up from germline, CDR1 is ENHRY and CDR2 is SYGVKD. CDR3 bases: TGTGCCATCAGTGAGCCTGGACTAGCGGGGGGCCGGGGTAGTCTCGAGCAGTACTTC. It encodes CAISEPGLAGGRGSLEQYF.

This clone was seen just once. This rearrangement joins TRBV6-5 to TRBJ1-4; the D gene is possibly TRBD1 (5 bases). The V end was cut by 10 bases, the J end by 7 bases, with 16 bases between. This CDR3 is built from 13 residues. Germline V gives CDR1 MNHEY, CDR2 SVGAGI. The CDR3 loop reads CAIPAGQVEKLFF. CDR3 nucleotide sequence: TGTGCCATCCCTGCGGGGCAGGTTGAAAAACTGTTTTTT.

V usage is TRBV4-3 and J usage is TRBJ2-1; D possibly corresponds to TRBD2 (6 bases). The CDR3 contains 14 residues. Germline assignment: CDR1 LGHNA and CDR2 YSLEER. The V and J ends lost 0 bases and 8 bases respectively, with 11 bases between them. CDR3 nucleotides: TGCGCCAGCAGCCAAGATATCAGGGAGGATGAGCAGTTCTTC. It translates to CASSQDIREDEQFF.

The V and J genes are TRBV21-1 and TRBJ1-5; the table's D call TRBD1 went unverified against the DNA. TRBV21-1 is noted as a pseudogene. The CDR3 consists of 20 residues. The DNA of the CDR3 is TGTGCCAGCAGCAAAGGCGGTGGCAGGGGTCCCTTAGGTAGCAATCAGCCCCAGCATTTT. Protein product: CASSKGGGRGPLGSNQPQHF.

This sequence joins TRBV5-1 and TRBJ1-5; D remains ambiguous. The CDR3 covers 14 residues. Trimming cost V 0 bases and J 5 bases, with 9 bases left between them. Per the germline V gene, CDR1 is SGHRS and CDR2 is YFSETQ. The CDR3 reads CASSLVDGYQPQHF. DNA for the CDR3: TGCGCCAGCAGCTTGGTGGATGGCTATCAGCCCCAGCATTTT.

This chain links TRBV15 with TRBJ2-1; possibly TRBD2 for D (6 bases). CDR3 length: 17 residues. Per germline, CDR1 LNHNV and CDR2 YYDKDF (reference sequence). Trimming removed 0 bases at V and 2 bases at J, with 14 bases between. The DNA of the CDR3 is TGTGCCACCAGCAGAGAACCTTCGGGGGTCCCCTACAATGAGCAGTTCTTC. Protein: CATSREPSGVPYNEQFF.

CDR3: CASSSIAGAYEQYF. The CDR3 DNA is TGTGCCAGCAGCTCTATAGCGGGGGCCTACGAGCAGTACTTC. The chain links TRBV5-5 to TRBJ2-7, with 9 positions matching TRBD2. The ends lost 3 bases at V and 2 bases at J; junction bases unmatched: 3. This CDR3 is built from 14 residues. Germline V gives CDR1 SGHKS, CDR2 YYEKEE (reference sequence).

The rearrangement joins TRBV10-3 to TRBJ1-2, with 7 bases identical to TRBD1. This CDR3 is built from 13 residues. Germline CDR1 ENHRY, CDR2 SYGVKD. V gave up 10 bases and J gave up 7 bases; unmatched junction bases: 12. The CDR3 loop is CATTGKSESGYTF. In nucleotides, the CDR3 is TGTGCCACGACAGGGAAATCAGAAAGTGGCTACACCTTC.

The V gene is TRBV2, the J gene TRBJ1-6; D might be TRBD1 (6 bases). The V gene's germline CDR1 is SNHLY and CDR2 FYNNEI. This CDR3 has 18 amino acids. The germline V and J ends were trimmed by 2 bases and 0 bases, with 14 bases remaining between them. The chain's CDR3 is CASSEWQGPSSYNSPLHF. The CDR3 DNA follows: TGTGCCAGCAGTGAATGGCAGGGGCCCAGCTCCTATAATTCACCCCTCCACTTT.

The rearrangement uses TRBV18 and TRBJ2-5, with unresolved D. The CDR3 is 14 residues long. Trimming took off 0 bases at V and 4 bases at J, with 9 bases between the two ends. CDR1 and CDR2 (germline): KGHSH, LQKENI. The CDR3 loop is CASSPPGVGETQYF. The CDR3 DNA follows: TGTGCCAGCTCACCACCTGGGGTTGGAGAGACCCAGTACTTC.

The CDR3 sequence is CASSDELAGDHTGELFF. The DNA of the CDR3 is TGCGCCAGCAGTGATGAGCTAGCGGGGGACCACACCGGGGAGCTGTTTTTT. This chain connects TRBV10-1 to TRBJ2-2; 10 positions agree with TRBD2. The germline V gene has CDR1 WNHNN and CDR2 SYGVQD (reference sequence). CDR3 length: 17 residues. The J segment lost 3 bases and the V segment lost 3 bases, leaving 7 bases of the junction unmatched.

This chain joins TRBV18 and TRBJ2-1; TRBD1 aligns across 8 bases. V trimming: 6 bases; J trimming: 0 bases; junction bases outside the gene matches: 10. Germline V gene lookup returns CDR1 KGHSH and CDR2 LQKENI. The CDR3 length is 17 residues. Here the CDR3 reads CASSSQSGTGSYNEQFF. The CDR3 DNA sequence: TGTGCCAGCTCCTCACAATCGGGGACAGGCTCCTACAATGAGCAGTTCTTC.

The rearrangement uses TRBV6-6 and TRBJ2-7, with TRBD1 matching 7 bases. Germline-derived CDR1 and CDR2 are MNHNY and SVGAGI (reference sequence). The J segment lost 4 bases and the V segment lost 0 bases, leaving 9 bases of the junction unmatched. The CDR3 contains 16 residues. The CDR3 DNA is TGTGCCAGCAGTTACTCGACAGCGGACAGGTTTTACGAGCAGTACTTC. Translated: CASSYSTADRFYEQYF.